This T cell receptor beta chain was found in a study of T cell repertoires in cytomegalovirus infection. Study background: Indications of both CMV infection and matching HLA type were provided by public TCR beta signatures.

This clonotype has a handful of counts. Its antigen is currently unknown. Study-level points and caveats: Totalled public TCR beta family frequency picked out people who carried CMV plus the relevant HLA. Clonotype analysis showed dominance of the ex vivo response by HLA-C-restricted CMV-specific TCR beta clonotypes.

Each CDR3 protein gets one entry after TCRdb re-called the reads with MiXCR. The sample includes nearly 650,000 distinct CDR3 sequences, less than 25% of them seen just once. This TCR came from a human donor in good health (CMV status not recorded). Some clones in this sample may be carry-over from other donors' samples. Input material: CD8+ T cells from PBMCs.

CDR3 sequence: CASSLSDRSIPEAFF. The CDR3 DNA reads TGTGCCAGCAGCCTCTCCGACAGGTCAATCCCTGAAGCTTTCTTT. This chain joins TRBV5-5 and TRBJ1-1, with D possibly TRBD1 on 6 matching bases. V gave up 4 bases and J gave up 6 bases, with 19 bases separating them. Germline V CDR1 and CDR2: SGHKS, YYEKEE (reference sequence). CDR3 length: 15 amino acids.